This T cell receptor beta chain was profiled in a study of T cell changes during pregnancy in multiple sclerosis. The assay was immunoSEQ multiplex PCR, and TCRdb's table has in-frame clones only and misses some. There are over 30,000 clones in the sample; 90% to 95% occur only once, and 0.35% lies in the top ten. V was pared by 7 bases and J by 1 base, with 7 bases of the junction left unmatched. In germline, CDR1 is SGHTA, CDR2 FQGTGA. The CDR3 length is 16 residues. The clonotype originates from a female donor with multiple sclerosis, enrolled in a pregnancy study. Sequencing used CD4+ T cells from peripheral blood mononuclear cells, obtained after pregnancy. The chain uses TRBV7-3 and TRBJ2-2, with TRBD1 matching 9 bases. CDR3 region: CASTFGDRVNTGELFF. In nucleotides, the CDR3 is TGTGCCAGCACCTTCGGGGACAGGGTGAACACCGGGGAGCTGTTTTTT. Complete variable domain (other parts from reference TRBV7-3 and TRBJ2-2): GAGVSQTPSNKVTEKGKYVELRCDPISGHTALYWYRQSLGQGPEFLIYFQGTGAADDSGLPNDRFFAVRPEGSVSTLKIQRTERGDSAVYLCASTFGDRVNTGELFFGEGSRLTVL.